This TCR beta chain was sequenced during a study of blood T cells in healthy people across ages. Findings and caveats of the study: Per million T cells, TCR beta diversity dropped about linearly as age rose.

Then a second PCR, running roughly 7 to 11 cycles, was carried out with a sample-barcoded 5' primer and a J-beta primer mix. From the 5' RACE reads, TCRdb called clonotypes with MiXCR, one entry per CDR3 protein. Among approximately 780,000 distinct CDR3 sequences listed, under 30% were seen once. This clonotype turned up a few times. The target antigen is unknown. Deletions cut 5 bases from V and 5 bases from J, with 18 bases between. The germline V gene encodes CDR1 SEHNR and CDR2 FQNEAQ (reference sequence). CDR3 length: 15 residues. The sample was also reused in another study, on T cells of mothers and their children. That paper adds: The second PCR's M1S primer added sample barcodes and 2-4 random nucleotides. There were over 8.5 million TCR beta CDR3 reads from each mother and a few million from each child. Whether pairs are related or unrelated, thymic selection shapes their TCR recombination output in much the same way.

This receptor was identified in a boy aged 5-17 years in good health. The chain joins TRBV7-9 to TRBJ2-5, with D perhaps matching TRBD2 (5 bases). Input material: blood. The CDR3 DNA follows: TGTGCCAGCAGCGTTCCTGTTTTCCGAGGGGAGACCCAGTACTTC. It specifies CASSVPVFRGETQYF.